The next 14 T cell receptor beta chains were all read from a single sample in a study of neoadjuvant anti-PD-1 for oral cavity cancer. Clones were read by immunoSEQ multiplex PCR, and TCRdb kept only the in-frame ones, dropping some. The profile shows approximately 67,000 clones, about four fifths of them singletons. This sample comprised PBMCs, obtained before nivolumab (anti-PD-1) treatment. The receptors here all came from a person aged 35-79 years with oral cavity squamous cell carcinoma.

The rearrangement links TRBV27 to TRBJ2-3, with D hard to call. The germline V and J ends were trimmed by 2 bases and 2 bases, with 8 bases remaining between them. Germline values: CDR1 MNHEY, CDR2 SMNVEV (reference sequence). The CDR3 has 14 amino acids. The DNA for the CDR3 is TGTGCCAGCAGTTTAAGACTCCCCACAGATACGCAGTATTTT. Its protein product is CASSLRLPTDTQYF.

This chain connects TRBV11-3 to TRBJ2-2; D is unclear. Germline V lookup: CDR1 SGHNT, CDR2 YENEEA. CDR3 length: 15 amino acids. Trimming removed 1 base from V and 4 bases from J, with 10 bases in between. The CDR3 spells CASSLVGMSTGELFF. CDR3 DNA sequence: TGTGCCAGCAGCTTAGTAGGAATGAGCACCGGGGAGCTGTTTTTT.

This clone is a singleton in its sample. The chain has TRBV2 and TRBJ2-5, with 7 bases matching TRBD2. Germline-derived CDR1 and CDR2 are SNHLY and FYNNEI. V shed 6 bases, J shed 4 bases, and the junction held 11 bases outside the gene matches. This CDR3 spans 15 amino acids. This CDR3 is CASSAFGAGRETQYF. CDR3 DNA: TGTGCCAGCAGCGCCTTCGGAGCGGGGCGAGAGACCCAGTACTTC.

V usage is TRBV6-4 and J usage is TRBJ1-3; 7 nucleotides align to TRBD1. The germline V gene encodes CDR1 MRHNA and CDR2 SNTAGT. The J segment lost 2 bases and the V segment lost 6 bases, leaving 7 bases of the junction unmatched. The CDR3 loop spans 15 amino acids. This CDR3 is CASRPDRITGNTIYF. The DNA for the CDR3 is TGTGCCAGCAGGCCGGACAGGATTACTGGAAACACCATATATTTT.

This clone was seen a handful of times. The chain has TRBV19 and TRBJ1-1, with D tentatively TRBD1 (6 bases). Germline CDR1 reads LNHDA; CDR2 reads SQIVND (reference sequence). The CDR3 extends over 13 amino acids. Trimming removed 3 bases from V and 3 bases from J, with 8 bases in between. In nucleotides, the CDR3 is TGTGCCAGTAGTATGACAGGAGACACTGAAGCTTTCTTT. Its translation: CASSMTGDTEAFF.

V usage is TRBV10-3 and J usage is TRBJ2-6; weak D call: TRBD2 (6 bases). Germline V gives CDR1 ENHRY, CDR2 SYGVKD. V gave up 0 bases and J gave up 0 bases, with 12 bases separating them. The CDR3 contains 18 residues. CDR3 DNA sequence: TGTGCCATCAGTGAGTCGCGGGGACGAACCTCTGGGGCCAACGTCCTGACTTTC. Amino acid sequence: CAISESRGRTSGANVLTF.

The chain is built from TRBV4-2 and TRBJ2-5; TRBD2 matches 10 bases. This CDR3 region has 15 residues. From germline, CDR1 is LGHNA and CDR2 YNFKEQ. The ends lost 2 bases at V and 5 bases at J; junction bases unmatched: 5. CDR3 sequence (DNA): TGTGCCAGCAGCCAATTAGCGGGAGGAGTGGAGACCCAGTACTTC. Its protein product is CASSQLAGGVETQYF.

This rearrangement joins TRBV19 to TRBJ1-5; 8 nucleotides line up with TRBD1. Germline values: CDR1 LNHDA, CDR2 SQIVND (reference sequence). V was clipped by 10 bases and J by 0 bases; unmatched bases: 11. The CDR3 is 16 residues long. The CDR3, as DNA: TGTGCCACCTCACCCGGGACAGGTTATAGCAATCAGCCCCAGCATTTT. Translation: CATSPGTGYSNQPQHF.

The V call is TRBV5-1, the J call TRBJ1-3; 7 bases align to TRBD1. The ends lost 4 bases at V and 2 bases at J; junction bases unmatched: 6. The germline V gene has CDR1 SGHRS and CDR2 YFSETQ. The CDR3 runs to 15 residues. This chain's CDR3 is CASSVGQSTGNTIYF. CDR3 nucleotide sequence: TGCGCCAGCAGCGTGGGACAGAGTACTGGAAACACCATATATTTT.

The V and J genes are TRBV28 and TRBJ2-7; TRBD1 matches at 12 bases. Germline lookup yields CDR1 MDHEN and CDR2 SYDVKM. The CDR3 sequence is 15 residues long. Trimming cost V 3 bases and J 6 bases; bases outside gene matches: 6. CDR3 in amino acids: CASSLTGQGASEQYF. The CDR3 region has the DNA TGTGCCAGCAGTTTGACGGGACAGGGGGCCAGCGAGCAGTACTTC.

This sequence joins TRBV7-2 and TRBJ1-1; D perhaps matches TRBD1 (6 bases). Germline V gives CDR1 SGHTA, CDR2 FQGNSA. The CDR3 has 13 amino acids. V lost 2 bases to trimming and J lost 4 bases, with 8 bases between them. The CDR3 here is CASSLRGGTEAFF. The CDR3 nucleotides read TGTGCCAGCAGCTTAAGGGGGGGCACTGAAGCTTTCTTT.

In this sample, this clone turned up once. This rearrangement joins TRBV6-6 to TRBJ1-1; D call uncertain. CDR3 length: 11 amino acids. Germline-derived CDR1 and CDR2 are MNHNY and SVGAGI (reference sequence). V was clipped by 5 bases and J by 8 bases, with 9 bases between them. CDR3 residues: CASSGRVEAFF. DNA for the CDR3: TGTGCCAGCAGTGGACGGGTCGAAGCTTTCTTT.

The chain carries TRBV28 and TRBJ2-7, with 12 bases that match TRBD2. This CDR3 spans 17 amino acids. CDR1 MDHEN and CDR2 SYDVKM come from the germline V gene. The ends lost 9 bases at V and 1 base at J; junction bases unmatched: 13. CDR3 in amino acids: CASGTSGWSGRSYEQYF. CDR3 nucleotide sequence: TGTGCCAGTGGGACTAGCGGGTGGAGTGGTCGGTCCTACGAGCAGTACTTC.

This chain joins TRBV5-1 and TRBJ1-1; D is possibly TRBD1 (6 bases). This CDR3 is built from 14 residues. Trimming pared 6 bases from V and 1 base from J, leaving 13 bases between. Germline lookup yields CDR1 SGHRS and CDR2 YFSETQ. The CDR3 DNA is TGCGCCAGCAAGGCGGGAGGGGGGAACACTGAAGCTTTCTTT. It encodes CASKAGGGNTEAFF.